This entry features one T cell receptor (beta chain) sequence. TCRdb keeps only in-frame clones here, not all; method: immunoSEQ multiplex PCR. The sample comprises nearly 45,000 clones, nearly 90% of which are singletons, and 20% to 25% rests with the top ten. This specimen comes from a study of PD-L1 blockade in urothelial cancer. Documented time point: pretreatment peripheral blood. The CDR3 consists of 12 residues. Germline V CDR1 and CDR2: SQVTM, ANQGSEA. With V trimmed by 6 bases and J by 7 bases, 4 bases remained unmatched. The sample in question was PBMCs, obtained around atezolizumab (anti-PD-L1) treatment. The receptor's source is a donor over 35 with urothelial cancer. V usage is TRBV29-1 and J usage is TRBJ1-4; 8 positions agree with TRBD1. The CDR3 spells CSVQGAGEKLFF. CDR3 sequence (DNA): TGCAGCGTCCAGGGGGCTGGTGAAAAACTGTTTTTT.